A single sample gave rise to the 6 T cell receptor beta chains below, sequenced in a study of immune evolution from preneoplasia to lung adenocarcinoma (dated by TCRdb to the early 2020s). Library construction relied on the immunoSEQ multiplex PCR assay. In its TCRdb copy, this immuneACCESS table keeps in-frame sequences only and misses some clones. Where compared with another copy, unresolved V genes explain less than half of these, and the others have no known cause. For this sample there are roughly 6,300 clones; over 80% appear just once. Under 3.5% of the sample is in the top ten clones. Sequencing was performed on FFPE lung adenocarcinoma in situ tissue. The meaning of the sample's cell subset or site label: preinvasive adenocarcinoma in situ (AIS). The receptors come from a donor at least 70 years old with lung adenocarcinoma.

CDR3 sequence (DNA): TGCGCCAGCAGCCAAGACTCGACTAGCGGAGATACGCAGTATTTT. Translating it yields CASSQDSTSGDTQYF. This chain connects TRBV4-1 to TRBJ2-3, with 9 bases matching TRBD2. The germline gives CDR1 MGHRA, CDR2 YSYEKL. The CDR3 covers 15 residues. Unmatched junction bases numbered 3, after V lost 0 bases and J lost 5 bases.

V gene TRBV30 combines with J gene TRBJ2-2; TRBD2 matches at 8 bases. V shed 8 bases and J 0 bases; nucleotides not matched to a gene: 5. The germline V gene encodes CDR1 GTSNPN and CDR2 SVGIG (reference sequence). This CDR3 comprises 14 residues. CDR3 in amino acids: CAARLAPNTGELFF. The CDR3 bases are TGTGCCGCCCGACTAGCGCCGAACACCGGGGAGCTGTTTTTT.

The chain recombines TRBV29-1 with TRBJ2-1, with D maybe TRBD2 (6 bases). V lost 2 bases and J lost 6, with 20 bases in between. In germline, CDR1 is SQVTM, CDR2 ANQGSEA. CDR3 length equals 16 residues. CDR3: CSVELVGTLTSNEQFF. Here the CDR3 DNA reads TGCAGCGTTGAACTGGTGGGGACTCTGACCTCCAATGAGCAGTTCTTC.

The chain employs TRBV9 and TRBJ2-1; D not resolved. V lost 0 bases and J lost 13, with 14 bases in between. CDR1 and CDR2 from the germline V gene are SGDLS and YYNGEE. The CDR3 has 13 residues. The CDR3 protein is CASSVGEVPPQFF. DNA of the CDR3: TGTGCCAGCAGCGTAGGAGAGGTCCCCCCTCAGTTCTTC.

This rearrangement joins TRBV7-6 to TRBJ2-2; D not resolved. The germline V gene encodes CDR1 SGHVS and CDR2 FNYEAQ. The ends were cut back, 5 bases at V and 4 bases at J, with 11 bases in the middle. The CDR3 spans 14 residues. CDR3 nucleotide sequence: TGTGCCAGCAGCGGGCTAGGGCTCACCGGGGAGCTGTTTTTT. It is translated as CASSGLGLTGELFF.

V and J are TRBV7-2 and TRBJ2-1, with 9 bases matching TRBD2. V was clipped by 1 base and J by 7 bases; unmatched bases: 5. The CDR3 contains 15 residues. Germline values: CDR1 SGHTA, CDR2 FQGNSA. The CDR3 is CASSLGLAGLNEQFF. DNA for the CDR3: TGTGCCAGCAGCTTAGGGCTAGCGGGATTGAATGAGCAGTTCTTC. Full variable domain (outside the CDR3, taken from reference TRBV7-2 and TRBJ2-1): GAGVSQSPSNKVTEKGKDVELRCDPISGHTALYWYRQSLGQGLEFLIYFQGNSAPDKSGLPSDRFSAERTGGSVSTLTIQRTQQEDSAVYLCASSLGLAGLNEQFFGPGTRLTVL.